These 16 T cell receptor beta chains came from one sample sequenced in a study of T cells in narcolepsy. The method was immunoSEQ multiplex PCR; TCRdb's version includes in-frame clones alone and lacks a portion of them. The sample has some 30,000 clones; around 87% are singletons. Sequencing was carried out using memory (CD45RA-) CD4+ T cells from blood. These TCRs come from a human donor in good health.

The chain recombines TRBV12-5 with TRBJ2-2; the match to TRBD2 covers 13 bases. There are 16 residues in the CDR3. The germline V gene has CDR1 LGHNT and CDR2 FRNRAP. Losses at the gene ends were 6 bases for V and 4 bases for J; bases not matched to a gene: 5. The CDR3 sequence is CASGRGTSGATGELFF. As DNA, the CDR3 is TGTGCTAGTGGACGCGGGACTAGCGGGGCCACCGGGGAGCTGTTTTTT.

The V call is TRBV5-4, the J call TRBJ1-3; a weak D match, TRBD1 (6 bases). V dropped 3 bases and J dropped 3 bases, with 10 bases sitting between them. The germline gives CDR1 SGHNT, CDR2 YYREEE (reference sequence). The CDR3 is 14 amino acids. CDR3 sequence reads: CASSSGHIGNTIYF. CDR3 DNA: TGTGCCAGCAGCTCGGGACATATTGGAAACACCATATATTTT.

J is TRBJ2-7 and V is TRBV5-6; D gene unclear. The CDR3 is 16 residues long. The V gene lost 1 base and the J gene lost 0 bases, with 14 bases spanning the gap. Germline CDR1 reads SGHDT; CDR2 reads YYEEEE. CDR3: CASSLWFARSSYEQYF. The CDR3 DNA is TGTGCCAGCAGCTTGTGGTTCGCGCGCAGCTCCTACGAGCAGTACTTC.

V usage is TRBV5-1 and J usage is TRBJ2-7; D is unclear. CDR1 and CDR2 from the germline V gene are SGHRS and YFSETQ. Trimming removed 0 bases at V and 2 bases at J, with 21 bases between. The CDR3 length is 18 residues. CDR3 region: CASSLVPGLAPIPYEQYF. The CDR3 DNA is TGCGCCAGCAGCTTGGTACCGGGCTTGGCCCCAATTCCCTACGAGCAGTACTTC.

In DNA, the CDR3 is TGTGCCAGCAGCTTAAGGGGGTCGACTTTCTACAATGAGCAGTTCTTC. Translating it yields CASSLRGSTFYNEQFF. This chain connects TRBV7-3 to TRBJ2-1; D may be TRBD1 or TRBD2 (5 bases each). Trimming left V 1 base short and J 3 bases short, with 13 bases between. This CDR3 has 16 amino acids. Germline V gene lookup returns CDR1 SGHTA and CDR2 FQGTGA.

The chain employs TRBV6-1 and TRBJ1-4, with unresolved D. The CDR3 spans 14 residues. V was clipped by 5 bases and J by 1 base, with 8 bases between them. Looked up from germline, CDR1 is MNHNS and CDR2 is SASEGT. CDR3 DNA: TGTGCCAGCAGTTATCGTGGAACTAATGAAAAACTGTTTTTT. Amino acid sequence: CASSYRGTNEKLFF.

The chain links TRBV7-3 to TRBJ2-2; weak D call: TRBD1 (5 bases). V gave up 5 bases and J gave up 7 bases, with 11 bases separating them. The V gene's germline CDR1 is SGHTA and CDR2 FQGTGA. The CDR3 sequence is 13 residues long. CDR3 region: CASSRQNNGELFF. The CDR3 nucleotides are TGTGCCAGCAGCCGACAGAATAACGGGGAGCTGTTTTTT. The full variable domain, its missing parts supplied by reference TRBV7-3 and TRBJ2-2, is GAGVSQTPSNKVTEKGKYVELRCDPISGHTALYWYRQSLGQGPEFLIYFQGTGAADDSGLPNDRFFAVRPEGSVSTLKIQRTERGDSAVYLCASSRQNNGELFFGEGSRLTVL.

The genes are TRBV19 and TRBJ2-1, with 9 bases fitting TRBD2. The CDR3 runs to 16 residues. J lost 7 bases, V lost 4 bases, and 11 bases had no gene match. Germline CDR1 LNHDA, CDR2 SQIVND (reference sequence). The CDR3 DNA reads TGTGCCAGTAGTACCTTGACTAGCGGAGGGGGGAATGAGCAGTTCTTC. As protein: CASSTLTSGGGNEQFF.

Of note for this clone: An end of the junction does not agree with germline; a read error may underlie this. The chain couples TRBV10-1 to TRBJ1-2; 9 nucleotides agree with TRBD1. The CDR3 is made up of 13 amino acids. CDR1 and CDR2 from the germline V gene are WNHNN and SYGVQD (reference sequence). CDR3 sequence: CASSLSAGTGYSF. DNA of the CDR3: TGCGCCAGCAGTCTTTCCGCCGGGACAGGGTACTCTTTC.

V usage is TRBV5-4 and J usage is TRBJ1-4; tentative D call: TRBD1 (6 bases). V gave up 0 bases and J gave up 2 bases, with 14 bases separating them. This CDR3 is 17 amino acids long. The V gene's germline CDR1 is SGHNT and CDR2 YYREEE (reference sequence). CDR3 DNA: TGTGCCAGCAGCTTGGACAGGGATTTAGCTACTAATGAAAAACTGTTTTTT. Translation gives CASSLDRDLATNEKLFF.

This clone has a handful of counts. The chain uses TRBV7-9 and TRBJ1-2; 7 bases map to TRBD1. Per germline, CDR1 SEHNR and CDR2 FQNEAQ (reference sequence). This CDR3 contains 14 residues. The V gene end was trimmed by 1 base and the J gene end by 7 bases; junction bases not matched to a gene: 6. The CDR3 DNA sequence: TGTGCCAGCAGCTTAGGACAGGGTCGGGGTGGCTACACCTTC. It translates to CASSLGQGRGGYTF.

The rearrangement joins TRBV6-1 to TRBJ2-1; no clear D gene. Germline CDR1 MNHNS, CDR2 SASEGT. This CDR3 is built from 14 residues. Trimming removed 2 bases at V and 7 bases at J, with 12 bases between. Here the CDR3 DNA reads TGTGCCAGCAGTGAAAAAGGCTTGGTGAATGAGCAGTTCTTC. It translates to CASSEKGLVNEQFF.

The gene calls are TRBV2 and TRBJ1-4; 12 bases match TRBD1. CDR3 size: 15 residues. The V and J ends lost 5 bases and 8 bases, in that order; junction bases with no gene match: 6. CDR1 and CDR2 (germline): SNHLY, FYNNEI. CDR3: CASSFSGTGGEKLFF. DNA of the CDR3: TGTGCCAGCAGTTTCAGTGGGACAGGGGGCGAAAAACTGTTTTTT.

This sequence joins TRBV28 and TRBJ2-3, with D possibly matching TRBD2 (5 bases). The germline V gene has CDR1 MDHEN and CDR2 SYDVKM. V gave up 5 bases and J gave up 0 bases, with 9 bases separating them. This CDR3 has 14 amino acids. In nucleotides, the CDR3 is TGTGCCAGCAGTAACAGCGGTAGCACAGATACGCAGTATTTT. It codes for CASSNSGSTDTQYF.

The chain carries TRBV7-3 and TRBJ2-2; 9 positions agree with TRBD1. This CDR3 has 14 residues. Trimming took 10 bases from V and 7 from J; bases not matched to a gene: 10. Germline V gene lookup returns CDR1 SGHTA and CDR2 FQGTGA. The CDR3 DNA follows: TGTGCCACTTCCCGGGACAGGGAAGTCGGGGAGCTGTTTTTT. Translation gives CATSRDREVGELFF.

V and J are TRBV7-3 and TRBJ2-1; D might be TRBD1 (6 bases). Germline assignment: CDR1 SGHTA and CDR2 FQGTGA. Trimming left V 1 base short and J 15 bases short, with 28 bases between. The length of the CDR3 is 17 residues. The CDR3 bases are TGTGCCAGCAGCTTAAGTGGGAGACAGGCCCTCCCTCAATCTCTGTTCTTC. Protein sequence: CASSLSGRQALPQSLFF. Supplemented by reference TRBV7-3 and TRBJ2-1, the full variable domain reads GAGVSQTPSNKVTEKGKYVELRCDPISGHTALYWYRQSLGQGPEFLIYFQGTGAADDSGLPNDRFFAVRPEGSVSTLKIQRTERGDSAVYLCASSLSGRQALPQSLFFGPGTRLTVL.